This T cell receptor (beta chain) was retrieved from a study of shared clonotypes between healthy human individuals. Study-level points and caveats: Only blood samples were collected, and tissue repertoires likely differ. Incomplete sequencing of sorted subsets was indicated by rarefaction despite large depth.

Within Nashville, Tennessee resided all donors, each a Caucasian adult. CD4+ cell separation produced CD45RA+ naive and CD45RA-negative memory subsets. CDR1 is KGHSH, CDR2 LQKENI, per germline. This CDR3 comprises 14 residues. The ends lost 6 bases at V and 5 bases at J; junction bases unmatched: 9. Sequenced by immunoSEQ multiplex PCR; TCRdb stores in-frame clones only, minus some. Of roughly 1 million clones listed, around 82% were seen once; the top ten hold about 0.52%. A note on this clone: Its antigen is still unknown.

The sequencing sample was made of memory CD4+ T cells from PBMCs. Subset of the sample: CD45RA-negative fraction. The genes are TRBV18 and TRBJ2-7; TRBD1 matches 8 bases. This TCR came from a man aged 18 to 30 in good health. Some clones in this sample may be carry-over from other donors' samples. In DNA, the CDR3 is TGTGCCAGCTCGCCAAGGACAGGGCTAGACGAGCAGTACTTC. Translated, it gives CASSPRTGLDEQYF.